This T cell receptor (beta chain) was sequenced in a study of T cell responses to AZD1222 COVID-19 vaccine. Findings of the study overall: White British ancestry dominated among donors, who included more females, and clonal diversity was possibly underestimated. Only a handful of people who got AZD1222 tested seropositive at baseline. Spike as a whole was targeted by vaccine-associated CD4 TCRs, dominant at 160-218 and 743-854.

Details on this clone: Its specificity is not known.

This CDR3 is built from 13 residues. Trimming pared 2 bases from V and 13 bases from J, leaving 12 bases between. CDR1 is MNHEY and CDR2 is SMNVEV in the germline V gene (reference sequence). Here immunoSEQ multiplex PCR was the method, and the copy in TCRdb shows in-frame clones only, minus some. The sample includes 80,000 or so clones, more than 80% seen only once; the top ten take over 5.5%. The starting material was peripheral blood, obtained on day 0 of AZD1222 vaccination. This chain joins TRBV27 and TRBJ1-6; D unresolved. This receptor was identified in an adult in good health. In DNA, the CDR3 is TGTGCCAGCAGTTTAAACCCCCCATGGCCCCTCCACTTT. Its translation: CASSLNPPWPLHF.